This T cell receptor (beta chain) was sequenced in a study of blood T cell repertoires in COVID-19. The wider study: The United States, Italy and Spain were the sources of the acute and convalescent COVID-19 samples.

In the original workflow: Researchers report that nucleated cell counts were estimated from reference gene primer amplification. TCRdb's table, derived via immunoSEQ multiplex PCR, lists solely in-frame clones and lacks some. Clonal size and the V and J genes are those of that table, whereas D and trimming came from the DNA. The sample holds approximately 280,000 clones, nearly 90% seen once. CDR3 length: 15 residues. V lost 1 base, J lost 9 bases, and 7 bases stayed unmatched. In germline, CDR1 is MNHNS, CDR2 SASEGT. The TCR originated in a man aged 18 to 29 with active or convalescent COVID-19. Sequencing was carried out using peripheral blood. The V gene is TRBV6-1, the J gene TRBJ2-1; 9 bases are a match to TRBD2. CDR3 nucleotide sequence: TGTGCCAGCAGTGAAGGGGCGGGGGGGCCCTTTGAGCAGTTCTTC. Its protein is CASSEGAGGPFEQFF.